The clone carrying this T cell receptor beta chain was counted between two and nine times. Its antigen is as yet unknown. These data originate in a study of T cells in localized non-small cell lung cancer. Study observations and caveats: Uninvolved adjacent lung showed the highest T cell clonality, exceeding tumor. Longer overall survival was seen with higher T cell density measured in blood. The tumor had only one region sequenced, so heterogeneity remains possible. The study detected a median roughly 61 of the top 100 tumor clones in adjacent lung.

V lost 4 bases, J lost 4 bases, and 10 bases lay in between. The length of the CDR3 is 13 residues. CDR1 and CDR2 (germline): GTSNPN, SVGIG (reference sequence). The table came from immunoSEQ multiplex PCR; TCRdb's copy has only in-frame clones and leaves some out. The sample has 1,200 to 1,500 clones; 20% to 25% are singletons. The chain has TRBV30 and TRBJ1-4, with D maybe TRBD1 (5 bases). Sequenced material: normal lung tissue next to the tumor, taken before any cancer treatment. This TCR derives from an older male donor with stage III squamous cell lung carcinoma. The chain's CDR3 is CAWMVGDNEKLFF. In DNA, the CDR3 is TGTGCCTGGATGGTAGGGGATAATGAAAAACTGTTTTTT.